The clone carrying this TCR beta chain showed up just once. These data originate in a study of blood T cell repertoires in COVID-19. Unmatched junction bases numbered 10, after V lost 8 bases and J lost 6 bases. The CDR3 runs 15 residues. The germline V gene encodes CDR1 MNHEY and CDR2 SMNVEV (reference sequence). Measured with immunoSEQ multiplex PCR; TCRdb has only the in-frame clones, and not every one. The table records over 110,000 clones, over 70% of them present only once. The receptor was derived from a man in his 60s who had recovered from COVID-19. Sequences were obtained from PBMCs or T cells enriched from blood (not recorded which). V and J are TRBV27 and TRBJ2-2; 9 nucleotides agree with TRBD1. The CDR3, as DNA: TGTGCCAGCCTCCTAAGGACAGGGGTCGCCGGGGAGCTGTTTTTT. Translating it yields CASLLRTGVAGELFF.